The text below deals with one TCR beta chain. No antigen is known for it. TCR sequencing used cDNA made by reverse transcription of extracted RNA. The table came from immunoSEQ multiplex PCR; TCRdb's copy has only in-frame clones and leaves some out. The top ten clones hold roughly a tenth of a sample with some 180,000 clones, approximately 50% of them seen once. The data belong to a study of CD8+ T cells in alopecia areata. Findings of the study overall: Mice gave a clearer picture of TCR sharing than patients did, possibly for HLA-related reasons. Many expanded lesional clones persisted in scalp and blood during tofacitinib.

The treatment denotes: oral pan-JAK inhibitor, 5-10 mg twice daily. The source of this sequence is a human donor with alopecia areata. The sequenced sample was CD8+ T cells sorted from blood, obtained between weeks 51 and 54, from a patient treated with tofacitinib.

CDR3 residues: CASGQPGQNQPQHF. DNA for the CDR3: TGTGCCAGCGGACAGCCCGGACAGAATCAGCCCCAGCATTTT. The chain is built from TRBV7-6 and TRBJ1-5; D is perhaps TRBD1 (6 bases). The CDR3 totals 14 residues. With 8 bases removed from V and 4 bases from J, the gap between germline ends came to 15 bases. Germline CDR1 is SGHVS and CDR2 is FNYEAQ.